This T cell receptor (beta chain) comes out of a study of naive and memory T cell subsets. Two oligonucleotides, mixed equimolar, formed the beta constant-region primer covering TRBC1 and TRBC2. Four rounds of PCR amplified the ligated cDNA using nested alpha and beta constant-region primers plus SP2. TCRdb itself ran the UMI-ligation and nested PCR reads through MiXCR, one entry per CDR3 protein. Of tens of thousands of distinct CDR3 sequences listed, approximately 6.5% are singletons. Alpha and beta libraries were amplified separately from the second PCR onward. This clonotype was counted at least ten times. What it recognizes is unknown. General study points: There was no ground truth to check naive and memory subset results. In naive cells, over 90% of TCR sequences were seen only once.

The CDR3 spans 13 residues. Germline CDR1 KGHSH, CDR2 LQKENI. Between the trimmed V and J ends, which lost 1 base and 6 bases, there was a span of 4 bases. This TCR derives from a human donor in good health. This rearrangement joins TRBV18 to TRBJ1-6, with D hard to call. Sequencing was done on a sample of central memory CD4+ T cells from blood. The CDR3 protein is CASSPQGNSPLHF. The CDR3 nucleotides read TGTGCCAGCTCACCACAGGGTAATTCACCCCTCCACTTT.